This is a list of T cell receptor beta chains from one sample in a study of T cell repertoires in cytomegalovirus infection. TCRdb independently ran MiXCR on the reads; one entry per CDR3 protein. The repertoire holds hundreds of thousands of distinct CDR3 sequences, with approximately 32% as singletons. No antigens are known for them. Sequences were derived from cultured CD8+ T cells from PBMCs, sampled from culture after CMV antigen stimulation. Source of these receptors: a human donor in good health (CMV status not recorded). Some clones in this sample may be carry-over from other donors' samples. CDR3s include the opening cysteine and the closing phenylalanine or tryptophan. The order of the fields is V gene, clone size, D gene, J gene, CDR3 DNA, CDR3 protein. The D gene is left open where the match is weak. Size tells how often a clone was seen (once, few, many) or the class of an expanded clone, and some rows leave it out.

>TRBV7-8|many|TRBD1|TRBJ1-6
TGTGCCAGCAGCCCATGGACAGGGAAGGGCCCTCTCCACTTT
CASSPWTGKGPLHF
>TRBV4-1|-|TRBD1|TRBJ2-7
TGTGCCAGCACTCTAACACAGGGGGCTTACGAGCAGTACTTC
CASTLTQGAYEQYF
>TRBV27|-|TRBD2|TRBJ2-1
TGTGCCAGCAGTTTATTCTCCTCTAGCGGGGGGGGTTACAATGAGCAGTTCTTC
CASSLFSSSGGGYNEQFF
>TRBV7-9|many|-|TRBJ1-1
TGTGCCAGCAGCTCTCAGGGTGTTACTGAAGCTTTCTTT
CASSSQGVTEAFF
>TRBV7-6|many|-|TRBJ2-1
TGTGCCAGCAGCGGTCGGGGTAGGACCTACAATGAGCAGTTCTTC
CASSGRGRTYNEQFF
>TRBV27|few|TRBD1|TRBJ1-5
TGTGCCAGCAGTAACTACGGGACAGGGGGTCCCTTCAATCAGCCCCAGCATTTT
CASSNYGTGGPFNQPQHF
>TRBV11-2|few|-|TRBJ2-3
TGTGCCAGCATTGGGAGGACAGATACGCAGTATTTT
CASIGRTDTQYF
>TRBV7-2|-|TRBD1|TRBJ2-3
TGTGCCAGCAGCTGGACAGGGCAAACAGATACGCAGTATTTT
CASSWTGQTDTQYF
>TRBV29-1|many|TRBD1|TRBJ1-2
TGCAGCGCCCCCGGACAGGGGGCAAATGGCTACACCTTC
CSAPGQGANGYTF
>TRBV10-3|-|TRBD1|TRBJ1-5
TGTGCCAGCGCGGGACAGGGGGTGGCTCAGCCCCAGCATTTT
CASAGQGVAQPQHF
>TRBV27|few|-|TRBJ1-1
TGTGCCAGCAGTATAAACAGTTTCGAAGCTTTCTTT
CASSINSFEAFF
>TRBV19|-|-|TRBJ2-3
TGTGCCAGTAGTATAGACGGGGCTCGCACAGATACGCAGTATTTT
CASSIDGARTDTQYF
>TRBV20-1|few|-|TRBJ1-2
TGCAGTGCTAGAGATCGTACAGAATTCGACTATGGCTACACCTTC
CSARDRTEFDYGYTF
>TRBV5-1|-|-|TRBJ2-7
TGCGCCTATCAGCACGTCGGGGTCGAGCAGTACTTC
CAYQHVGVEQYF
>TRBV20-1|-|-|TRBJ2-7
TGCAGTGCTAGAACAGGTTACTACGAGCAGTACTTC
CSARTGYYEQYF
>TRBV2|-|-|TRBJ1-1
TGTGCCAGCAGTGAAGGTGGGGGGGCGAACACTGAAGCTTTCTTT
CASSEGGGANTEAFF
>TRBV7-8|few|-|TRBJ1-5
TGTGCCAGCAGTTCCCCGACAGGCCTGGGTGGGCCACATCAGCCCCAGCATTTT
CASSSPTGLGGPHQPQHF
>TRBV5-4|many|-|TRBJ2-7
TGTGCCAGCAGCTGGGGGCACAGTTCCTACGAGCAGTACTTC
CASSWGHSSYEQYF
>TRBV7-9|few|-|TRBJ2-2
TGTGCCAGCAGCTCGACCAAAGGACGAGTTACCGGGGAGCTGTTTTTT
CASSSTKGRVTGELFF
>TRBV7-2|many|-|TRBJ1-6
TGTGCCAGCAGCTTAGTGGGGTCACCCCTCCACTTT
CASSLVGSPLHF
>TRBV5-1|-|TRBD1|TRBJ1-1
TGCGCCAGCAGCTTTAGACAGGGAAATGAAGCTTTCTTT
CASSFRQGNEAFF
>TRBV4-1|-|-|TRBJ2-2
TGCGCCAGCAGCCCCGTCGTTCTGGGGACCGGGGAGCTGTTTTTT
CASSPVVLGTGELFF
>TRBV7-9|-|TRBD1|TRBJ1-1
TGTGCCAGCAGCGGGGGGGCGGCAGGGGGCAAGGGGAGTGAAGCTTTCTTT
CASSGGAAGGKGSEAFF
>TRBV4-1|-|-|TRBJ2-1
TGCGCCAGCAGCCAGTGGTGGTCAGGGCAGGATGAGCAGTTCTTC
CASSQWWSGQDEQFF
>TRBV7-9|once|-|TRBJ1-2
TGTGCCAGCAGCGGGGGGGGGAGTCGTGGCTACACCTTC
CASSGGGSRGYTF
>TRBV12-3/TRBV12-4|-|TRBD2|TRBJ2-2
TGTGCCAGCAGTCCTAGCGGGGGCCCCCTAGTGCTGTTTTTT
CASSPSGGPLVLFF
>TRBV28|-|TRBD1|TRBJ2-3
TGTGCCAGCAGTTTTTGGACAGGGGGTCCCTTAAATACGCAGTATTTT
CASSFWTGGPLNTQYF
>TRBV20-1|-|TRBD1|TRBJ2-7
TGCAGTGCTTGGACGTTAACCGGGACAGGGTTTGGTGAGCAGTACTTC
CSAWTLTGTGFGEQYF
>TRBV2|few|TRBD1|TRBJ2-1
TGTGCCAGCAAGACAGGGGGCGCCTACAATGAGCAGTTCTTC
CASKTGGAYNEQFF
>TRBV7-6|many|TRBD1|TRBJ2-3
TGTGCCAGCAGCCCAGCCGACAGGGAAGGCACAGATACGCAGTATTTT
CASSPADREGTDTQYF
>TRBV15|-|TRBD2|TRBJ2-5
TGTGCCACCAGCCCGGGACTAGCGGATCTGCCATCCGGGGAGACCCAGTACTTC
CATSPGLADLPSGETQYF
>TRBV6-2/TRBV6-3|few|-|TRBJ2-5
TGTGCCAGCAGAGGCCCAGGACGTATCCAAGAGACCCAGTACTTC
CASRGPGRIQETQYF
>TRBV10-3|few|-|TRBJ1-1
TGTGCCATCAGCGGGGACTTGGGTGGGAACACTGAAGCTTTCTTT
CAISGDLGGNTEAFF
>TRBV7-2|-|-|TRBJ2-3
TGTGCCAGCAGCTTCGGCATAGGCACAGATACGCAGTATTTT
CASSFGIGTDTQYF
>TRBV7-2|many|-|TRBJ1-6
TGTGCCAGCAGGCGGCCAGATAATTCACCCCTCCACTTT
CASRRPDNSPLHF
>TRBV7-2|many|TRBD2|TRBJ2-5
TGTGCCAGCAGCTTATCCGGGACTAGCAGTGGAGAGACCCAGTACTTC
CASSLSGTSSGETQYF
>TRBV6-1|many|-|TRBJ1-1
TGTGCCAGCAGTGAAGAATACGTGAACACTGAAGCTTTCTTT
CASSEEYVNTEAFF
>TRBV6-5|-|TRBD1|TRBJ2-2
TGTGCCAGCAGTTACTACAGGGGGAAGACCGGGGAGCTGTTTTTT
CASSYYRGKTGELFF
>TRBV4-1|-|-|TRBJ1-5
TGCGCCAGCAGCAATCGGGCTTATAGCAATCAGCCCCAGCATTTT
CASSNRAYSNQPQHF
>TRBV20-1|-|-|TRBJ2-1
TGCAGTGCTACAGCCTACAATGAGCAGTTCTTC
CSATAYNEQFF
>TRBV29-1|-|-|TRBJ2-2
TGCAGCGTTGCCCGCACCGGGGAGCTGTTTTTT
CSVARTGELFF
>TRBV7-6|many|-|TRBJ1-6
TGTGCCAGCAGCTCTGGGCGTGGGGGAACCGATAATTCACCCCTCCACTTT
CASSSGRGGTDNSPLHF
>TRBV27|-|-|TRBJ2-7
TGTGCCAGCAGTAACCGGGACGGCTCCTACGAGCAGTACTTC
CASSNRDGSYEQYF
>TRBV7-9|few|-|TRBJ2-7
TGTGCCAGCAGCTTAGTCGAGGGCTCCTACGAGCAGTACTTC
CASSLVEGSYEQYF
>TRBV7-9|many|-|TRBJ1-3
TGTGCCAGCAGCTTAACAGGGTCCTCTGGAAACACCATATATTTT
CASSLTGSSGNTIYF
>TRBV7-9|-|TRBD2|TRBJ2-4
TGTGCCAGCAGCTCCCGACTAGCGGGGGGGCCGGGGGTTCAGTACTTC
CASSSRLAGGPGVQYF
>TRBV5-3|-|TRBD1|TRBJ2-1
TGTGCCAGCAGCTTTACTCAGACAGGGTATGAGCAGTTCTTC
CASSFTQTGYEQFF